This entry concerns a single T cell receptor beta chain. Its antigen is still unknown. TCRdb re-derived calls from the 5' RACE reads in MiXCR, one entry per CDR3 protein. The repertoire holds about 400,000 distinct CDR3 sequences, with approximately 24% as singletons. The record originates from a study of T-cell memory formation after mild COVID-19. General study findings and limits: Prior to infection, memory already included some responding clones, suggesting cross-reactive memory joined. Clones that shrank (day 15 to 85) were balanced CD4/CD8, whereas later expanders leaned CD4+. For contracting clones, CD4+ ones sat mainly in CM and EM, CD8+ in EMRA.

The sequencing input was PBMCs or a T cell subset sorted from them (not recorded which). The receptor's source is an adult woman who had mild COVID-19 (a few samples of this study predate the infection). Cell type and time point are not known.

DNA of the CDR3: TGTGCCAGCTCACCGCAAACAGGGTTGGGAGAGACCCAGTACTTC. It codes for CASSPQTGLGETQYF. The chain combines TRBV18 with TRBJ2-5; tentative D call: TRBD1 (6 bases). The length of the CDR3 is 15 residues. Trimming removed 3 bases from V and 4 bases from J, with 15 bases in between. Germline V gives CDR1 KGHSH, CDR2 LQKENI.